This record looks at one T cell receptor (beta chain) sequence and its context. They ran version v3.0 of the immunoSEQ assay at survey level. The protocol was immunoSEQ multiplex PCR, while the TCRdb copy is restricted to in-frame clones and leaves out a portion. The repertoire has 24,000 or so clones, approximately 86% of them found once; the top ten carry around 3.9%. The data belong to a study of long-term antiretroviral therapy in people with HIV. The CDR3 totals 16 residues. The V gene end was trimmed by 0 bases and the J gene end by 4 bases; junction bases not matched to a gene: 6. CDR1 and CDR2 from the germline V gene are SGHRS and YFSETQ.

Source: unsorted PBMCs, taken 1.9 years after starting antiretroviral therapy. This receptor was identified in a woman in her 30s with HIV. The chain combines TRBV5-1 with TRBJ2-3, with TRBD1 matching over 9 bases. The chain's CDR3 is CASSLGQGGWADTQYF. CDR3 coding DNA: TGCGCCAGCAGCTTGGGACAGGGGGGGTGGGCAGATACGCAGTATTTT.